Below are 11 T cell receptor beta chains sequenced from a single sample in a study of cytomegalovirus exposure and HLA in healthy donors (dated by TCRdb to about 2017). Libraries were built with the immunoSEQ multiplex PCR assay. The multiplex PCR relied on a mix of 60 forward primers for TCR Vbeta segments and 13 reverse primers for TCR Jbeta segments. TCRdb carries this immuneACCESS record with in-frame sequences only. Its versions omit some clonotypes, under half of them owing to an unresolved V gene in the studies checked, with the rest unexplained. This sample has 150,000 to 200,000 clones in its table, and about 70% of those were observed once. The top ten hold around 1.9% of the sample. Specimen: PBMCs. The origin of the receptors is a woman aged 30 to 39 in good health and CMV-seronegative.

This chain links TRBV4-3 with TRBJ1-1, with a possible D match to TRBD1 (5 bases). The CDR3 is 15 amino acids. Germline V lookup: CDR1 LGHNA, CDR2 YSLEER. With 0 bases removed from V and 5 bases from J, the gap between germline ends came to 13 bases. CDR3 bases: TGCGCCAGCAGCCAAGAATGGCAGGGACTGACTGAAGCTTTCTTT. Translation: CASSQEWQGLTEAFF.

This clone has just one count. The chain links TRBV5-4 to TRBJ1-2, with D perhaps TRBD1 (5 bases). Trimming cost V 2 bases and J 3 bases, with 8 bases left between them. This CDR3 spans 13 amino acids. Germline V CDR1 and CDR2: SGHNT, YYREEE (reference sequence). CDR3 in amino acids: CASSFIGDYGYTF. CDR3 nucleotides: TGTGCCAGCAGCTTCATAGGGGACTATGGCTACACCTTC.

This clone occurred once. The genes are TRBV10-3 and TRBJ1-2, with D hard to call. This CDR3 has 13 residues. V was shortened by 2 bases and J by 8 bases, with 12 bases between the two germline ends. Germline V gene lookup returns CDR1 ENHRY and CDR2 SYGVKD. In nucleotides, the CDR3 is TGTGCCATCAGTGAGGTCAGTGATTGGGGCTACACCTTC. The encoded protein is CAISEVSDWGYTF.

CDR3 DNA sequence: TGCGCCAGCAGCCAAGAGGCAGGGGGCGCGTTTCAGCCCCAGCATTTT. Translating gives CASSQEAGGAFQPQHF. The V and J genes are TRBV4-3 and TRBJ1-5; 8 positions agree with TRBD1. CDR1 is LGHNA, CDR2 YSLEER, per germline. The CDR3 sequence is 16 residues long. The J segment lost 6 bases and the V segment lost 0 bases, leaving 7 bases of the junction unmatched.

The rearrangement joins TRBV9 to TRBJ2-5; 12 positions match TRBD2. Trimming cost V 0 bases and J 3 bases; bases outside gene matches: 3. The CDR3 has 16 amino acids. Germline values: CDR1 SGDLS, CDR2 YYNGEE. CDR3 nucleotides: TGTGCCAGCAGCGTAGAGGCTAGCGGGGGGGAAGAGACCCAGTACTTC. Its translation: CASSVEASGGEETQYF.

A few counts support this clone. The chain is built from TRBV7-2 and TRBJ2-7, with 9 bases identical to TRBD1. Looked up from germline, CDR1 is SGHTA and CDR2 is FQGNSA. The V gene end was trimmed by 0 bases and the J gene end by 13 bases; junction bases not matched to a gene: 7. This CDR3 is built from 13 residues. CDR3 nucleotides: TGTGCCAGCAGCTTAGCGCGGGACAGGGCGGCTTACTTC. Its protein product is CASSLARDRAAYF. Looking up the rest from reference TRBV7-2 and TRBJ2-7 gives the full variable domain: GAGVSQSPSNKVTEKGKDVELRCDPISGHTALYWYRQSLGQGLEFLIYFQGNSAPDKSGLPSDRFSAERTGGSVSTLTIQRTQQEDSAVYLCASSLARDRAAYFGPGTRLTVT.

The rearrangement uses TRBV4-3 and TRBJ2-7; 11 bases fit TRBD2. Unmatched junction bases numbered 8, after V lost 2 bases and J lost 2 bases. This CDR3 has 17 amino acids. The germline V gene encodes CDR1 LGHNA and CDR2 YSLEER. The CDR3 region is CASSQIGLAGTAYEQYF. The CDR3 region has the DNA TGCGCCAGCAGCCAAATCGGACTAGCGGGCACCGCCTACGAGCAGTACTTC.

V gene TRBV19 combines with J gene TRBJ1-1; tentative D call: TRBD1 (5 bases). CDR3 length: 15 amino acids. Trimming left V 1 base short and J 4 bases short, with 13 bases between. Germline assignment: CDR1 LNHDA and CDR2 SQIVND (reference sequence). The CDR3 protein is CASSIVTGGGTEAFF. DNA for the CDR3: TGTGCCAGTAGTATAGTAACGGGGGGTGGCACTGAAGCTTTCTTT.

The chain combines TRBV4-1 with TRBJ1-2; 8 bases align to TRBD1. Unmatched junction bases numbered 11, after V lost 1 base and J lost 10 bases. CDR3 size: 15 residues. The germline V gene encodes CDR1 MGHRA and CDR2 YSYEKL. The CDR3 protein is CASSQGDRNLAVYTF. CDR3 sequence (DNA): TGCGCCAGCAGCCAAGGGGACAGGAACTTAGCGGTCTACACCTTC.

This clone was seen only once. The chain is built from TRBV5-1 and TRBJ2-7; 15 bases agree with TRBD2. The CDR3 has 17 residues. Germline assignment: CDR1 SGHRS and CDR2 YFSETQ. Trimming removed 6 bases from V and 0 bases from J; junction bases left unmatched: 7. The CDR3 loop is CASKGRTSGGASYEQYF. As DNA, the CDR3 is TGCGCCAGCAAAGGGCGGACTAGCGGGGGGGCCTCCTACGAGCAGTACTTC.

The chain joins TRBV7-6 to TRBJ2-1; TRBD2 matches 7 bases. Germline V gene lookup returns CDR1 SGHVS and CDR2 FNYEAQ. CDR3 length: 16 residues. Unmatched junction bases numbered 13, after V lost 5 bases and J lost 6 bases. The CDR3 region has the DNA TGTGCCAGCAGCCTGGGGGGGTGGGAGGGCCTCAATGAGCAGTTCTTC. It yields the protein CASSLGGWEGLNEQFF.